This TCR beta chain was profiled in a study of T cell repertoires in ileal Crohn's disease. Study findings and constraints: Sorted CD8 T cells held more high-frequency clones than CD4. Endoscopic recurrence occurred in every patient whose clonality exceeded 26.8%. Endoscopy was done a median approximately seven months after surgery.

As regards this clone: Antigen specificity is unknown.

Assay used: immunoSEQ multiplex PCR; TCRdb lists only in-frame clones, some missing. This sample carries thousands of clones, less than 80% of them seen once, and the ten largest clones take around 17%. CDR1 is SGHNT and CDR2 is YYREEE in the germline V gene (reference sequence). This CDR3 is built from 17 residues. The ends lost 4 bases at V and 7 bases at J; junction bases unmatched: 10. Stated time point: neoterminal ileum biopsy at postoperative endoscopy, about 6 months after surgery. Included were adult ileal or ileocolonic Crohn's patients indicated for ileocolonic resection. The TCR comes from an adult with Crohn's disease. Specimen: ileal tissue. The chain uses TRBV5-4 and TRBJ2-1; the match to TRBD2 covers 14 bases. The CDR3 bases are TGTGCCAGCAGCCGAGACCCCGGGACTAGCGGGAGAAATGAGCAGTTCTTC. Translation: CASSRDPGTSGRNEQFF. Full variable domain (rest looked up from reference TRBV5-4 and TRBJ2-1): ETGVTQSPTHLIKTRGQQVTLRCSSQSGHNTVSWYQQALGQGPQFIFQYYREEENGRGNFPPRFSGLQFPNYSSELNVNALELDDSALYLCASSRDPGTSGRNEQFFGPGTRLTVL.